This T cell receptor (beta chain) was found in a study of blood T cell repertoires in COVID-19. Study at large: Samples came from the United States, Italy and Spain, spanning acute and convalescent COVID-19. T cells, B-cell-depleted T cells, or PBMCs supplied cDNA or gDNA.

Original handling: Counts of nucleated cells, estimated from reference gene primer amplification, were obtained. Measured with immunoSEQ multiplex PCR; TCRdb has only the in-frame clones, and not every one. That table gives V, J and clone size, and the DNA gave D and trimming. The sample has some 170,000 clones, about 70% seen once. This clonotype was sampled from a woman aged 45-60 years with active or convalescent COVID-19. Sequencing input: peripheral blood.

In nucleotides, the CDR3 is TGTGCCAGTAAGAGGGACTCAGGTCCAAGCAATCAGCCCCAGCATTTT. Its protein product is CASKRDSGPSNQPQHF. This chain joins TRBV19 and TRBJ1-5, with a weak D call TRBD1 (5 bases). Germline-derived CDR1 and CDR2 are LNHDA and SQIVND (reference sequence). Trimming shortened V by 7 bases and J by 1 base, and 17 bases separated the two germline ends. This CDR3 is built from 16 residues.